The rows below give T cell receptor beta chains drawn from one sample of a study of low-dose radiotherapy and immunotherapy resistance in tumors. TCRdb recomputed calls from the reads with MiXCR, one row per CDR3 protein. The table shows tens of thousands of distinct CDR3 sequences, with under 25% occurring only once. The sequencing used PBMCs, collected after low-dose radiotherapy plus immunotherapy. These receptors originate from a female donor with ovarian cancer. The CDR3 runs from the conserved cysteine through the conserved F or W. A D gene is named only where the DNA matches it firmly. Rows may omit the clone size; those that give it use once, few, many or a size class.

TRBD2	TRBV20-1	TRBJ2-1	many	CSARKREDNEQFF	TGCAGTGCTAGGAAGCGGGAGGACAATGAGCAGTTCTTC
-	TRBV5-1	TRBJ2-4	many	CASSPGGQVALNIQYF	TGCGCCAGCAGCCCAGGAGGCCAAGTGGCCTTAAACATTCAGTACTTC
TRBD2	TRBV9	TRBJ2-1	-	CASSVDPLAGSGEQFF	TGTGCCAGCAGCGTTGATCCACTAGCGGGATCGGGTGAGCAGTTCTTC
-	TRBV20-1	TRBJ1-2	-	CSAQKTGEMYGYTF	TGCAGTGCTCAGAAGACAGGAGAGATGTATGGCTACACCTTC
-	TRBV20-1	TRBJ2-5	-	CSAGGLDQETQYF	TGCAGTGCTGGGGGACTGGACCAAGAGACCCAGTACTTC
TRBD2	TRBV27	TRBJ2-5	many	CATSAGGRTQQETQYF	TGTGCCACCAGTGCCGGGGGGAGAACCCAACAAGAGACCCAGTACTTC
-	TRBV7-2	TRBJ1-1	many	CASSLEWANTEAFF	TGTGCCAGCAGCTTAGAGTGGGCGAACACTGAAGCTTTCTTT
-	TRBV20-1	TRBJ1-1	-	CSARDPGQNTEAFF	TGCAGTGCGCGGGACCCGGGACAGAACACTGAAGCTTTCTTT
-	TRBV18	TRBJ1-2	many	CASSPQDSLGDYGYTF	TGTGCCAGCTCACCACAGGACTCCCTTGGGGACTATGGCTACACCTTC
-	TRBV2	TRBJ1-6	many	CASSAEGGSASGPLHF	TGTGCCAGCAGCGCCGAGGGGGGATCGGCTTCGGGACCCCTCCACTTT
-	TRBV5-5	TRBJ1-1	many	CASSLSGQGMNTEAFF	TGTGCCAGCAGCTTGAGTGGGCAGGGTATGAACACTGAAGCTTTCTTT
-	TRBV7-9	TRBJ1-2	many	CASSLAGSNYGYTF	TGTGCCAGCAGCTTAGCCGGGAGCAACTATGGCTACACCTTC
-	TRBV3-1	TRBJ2-5	many	CASSRRGTPNQETQYF	TGTGCCAGCAGCCGTCGCGGGACGCCGAACCAAGAGACCCAGTACTTC
-	TRBV10-1	TRBJ2-3	many	CASSGQASDSTDTQYF	TGCGCCAGCAGTGGACAAGCGAGCGATAGCACAGATACGCAGTATTTT
-	TRBV3-1	TRBJ1-5	many	CASSQGMGNQPQHF	TGTGCCAGCAGCCAAGGTATGGGGAATCAGCCCCAGCATTTT
-	TRBV12-3/TRBV12-4	TRBJ2-1	many	CASSFPGSYNEQFF	TGTGCCAGCAGTTTCCCGGGCTCCTACAATGAGCAGTTCTTC
-	TRBV29-1	TRBJ2-7	-	CSVGGPKGNEQYF	TGCAGCGTTGGAGGTCCCAAGGGCAACGAGCAGTACTTC
TRBD2	TRBV5-1	TRBJ2-1	many	CASSLTSVHEQFF	TGCGCCAGCAGCTTAACTAGCGTCCATGAGCAGTTCTTC
-	TRBV7-6	TRBJ2-1	many	CASSLEGEQFF	TGTGCCAGCAGCCTAGAGGGTGAGCAGTTCTTC
TRBD2	TRBV9	TRBJ2-1	many	CASSPFSGGYNEQFF	TGTGCCAGCAGTCCCTTTAGCGGGGGTTACAATGAGCAGTTCTTC
-	TRBV6-6	TRBJ2-1	medium-sized	CASKTGEGEQFF	TGTGCCAGCAAAACGGGGGAAGGTGAGCAGTTCTTC
TRBD1	TRBV29-1	TRBJ2-3	many	CSGGTGGATDTQYF	TGCAGCGGTGGGACAGGGGGCGCAACAGATACGCAGTATTTT
-	TRBV7-2	TRBJ2-3	many	CASSLGGSNGDTQYF	TGTGCCAGCAGCTTAGGGGGCAGTAACGGAGATACGCAGTATTTT
TRBD1	TRBV19	TRBJ1-1	many	CASSIRPGGTEAFF	TGTGCCAGTAGTATCCGCCCAGGGGGCACTGAAGCTTTCTTT
-	TRBV19	TRBJ2-5	many	CASSTWGGRETQYF	TGTGCCAGTAGTACATGGGGAGGCCGGGAGACCCAGTACTTC
-	TRBV5-1	TRBJ2-7	many	CASSLVAEHEQYF	TGCGCCAGCAGCTTGGTTGCTGAGCACGAGCAGTACTTC
TRBD1	TRBV28	TRBJ2-7	many	CASRTGGPYEQYF	TGTGCCAGCCGGACAGGGGGTCCCTACGAGCAGTACTTC
-	TRBV19	TRBJ1-5	-	CASSVFKVPNQPQHF	TGTGCCAGTAGTGTTTTTAAGGTCCCCAATCAGCCCCAGCATTTT
-	TRBV5-1	TRBJ2-3	many	CASSNAWGTDTQYF	TGCGCCAGCAGCAACGCCTGGGGGACAGATACGCAGTATTTT
-	TRBV3-1	TRBJ2-2	few	CASSQVPPEVYTGELFF	TGTGCCAGCAGCCAAGTCCCGCCCGAAGTTTACACCGGGGAGCTGTTTTTT
-	TRBV6-2/TRBV6-3	TRBJ2-2	many	CASRPPGRARRSTGELFF	TGTGCCAGCAGACCCCCGGGTCGAGCGAGAAGGAGCACCGGGGAGCTGTTTTTT